This TCR beta chain was identified in a study of PD-1 blockade in classical Hodgkin lymphoma (dated by TCRdb to the early 2020s). At the level of the whole study: To define a peripheral blood immune signature of response to PD-1 blockade in classical Hodgkin lymphoma, the study combined TCR beta sequencing with CyTOF.

A word on this clone: Which antigen it targets is not known. Per-base qualities were not stored, and no clone one base away is much larger.

Germline trimming amounts to 3 bases on V and 6 bases on J, with 1 as the count of junction bases outside the gene matches. The CDR3 runs 13 amino acids, cysteine and phenylalanine included. Here the CDR3 DNA is all that survives: 39 bases in frame from base 1. CDR1 and CDR2, looked up from the germline V gene, are SGHRS and YFSETQ. Genomic DNA was isolated using the Qiagen DNeasy kit from unsorted PBMCs as well as from negatively selected CD4+ and CD8+ fractions. Using primers that anneal to V and J segments, immunoSEQ multiplex PCR amplified the TCR beta CDR3 regions. A synthetic immune receptor repertoire was used to minimize amplification bias, and any residual bias was removed computationally once sequencing was done. As for how the authors treated the data: Repertoire diversity was quantified as the Shannon entropy index using custom Python scripts. Unsorted, CD4+ and CD8+ repertoires were analyzed separately, except in combined analyses where CD4+ and CD8+ sequences were merged in silico. Not all clones reach the TCRdb copy of this immuneACCESS table, which keeps in-frame sequences only. Checked studies attribute under half of the gap to unresolved V genes and leave the rest unexplained. V and J calls and clone size follow that table, whereas D and trimming were derived from the DNA. This sample is represented by about 14,000 clones; more than 70% of them were singletons. Approximately 0.8% of the sample comes from the top ten.

The investigation overall reported the following: Baseline TCR diversity was reported to be lower in newly diagnosed patients than in healthy donors and to be lower still in relapsed/refractory patients. The study was restricted to a single clinical trial cohort, and the causes of repertoire differences, possibly disease activity or prior therapy, were left undefined.

In the paper's terms, the time point label means: newly diagnosed, previously untreated cHL patient sample. CD4+ T cells were purified from thawed PBMCs by magnetic negative selection with a Miltenyi CD4+ T cell isolation kit. As a comparison group for the relapsed/refractory trial patients, PBMCs from patients with newly diagnosed, previously untreated classical Hodgkin lymphoma were sequenced. Peripheral blood was collected in 8 mL Vacutainer Cell Preparation Tubes, from which PBMCs were isolated by centrifugation and then cryopreserved. Purified CD4+ and CD8+ fractions were generated only in cases for which an additional PBMC sample was available. Magnetically labelled cells were depleted on LS columns in a quadroMACS separator, and the flow-through was collected as the purified fraction.

The sequenced sample consisted of CD4+ T cells from blood. The chain is assembled from TRBV5-1 and TRBJ2-1; 9 bases in between match TRBD1. The receptor's source is a human donor with classical Hodgkin lymphoma. The nucleotide sequence reads TGCGCCAGCAGCTCGGGACAGGGCAATGAGCAGTTCTTC. This sequence encodes CASSSGQGNEQFF.